The 26 T cell receptor beta chains below come from one sample, sequenced in a study of shared clonotypes between healthy human individuals. The repertoire was sequenced with immunoSEQ multiplex PCR; TCRdb's copy has only in-frame clones and lacks some. Among 2 million to 2.5 million clones, almost 96% were seen once, and the ten largest hold approximately 0.13%. Sequencing was performed on naive CD4+ T cells sorted from blood. Subset denoted: CD45RA+ positively selected. The receptors come from a man between 18 and 29 years old in good health.

The genes are TRBV4-1 and TRBJ1-1, with D unresolved. Germline values: CDR1 MGHRA, CDR2 YSYEKL. V dropped 0 bases and J dropped 4 bases, with 24 bases sitting between them. The CDR3 contains 19 residues. CDR3 loop: CASSQDELRVRVLATEAFF. The CDR3 DNA reads TGCGCCAGCAGCCAAGATGAGTTAAGGGTTCGAGTCTTGGCCACTGAAGCTTTCTTT.

V is TRBV7-9 and J is TRBJ1-2, with TRBD1 identical over 8 bases. Losses at the gene ends were 3 bases for V and 7 bases for J; bases not matched to a gene: 7. The CDR3 loop spans 14 amino acids. Germline V gene lookup returns CDR1 SEHNR and CDR2 FQNEAQ (reference sequence). CDR3 loop: CASSFADREGGYTF. CDR3 coding DNA: TGTGCCAGCAGCTTCGCGGACAGGGAGGGTGGCTACACCTTC.

The chain joins TRBV13 to TRBJ1-2, with a weak D call TRBD1 (5 bases). V lost 2 bases and J lost 0, with 16 bases in between. CDR1 and CDR2 (germline): PRHDT, FYEKMQ (reference sequence). This CDR3 has 17 amino acids. The CDR3 is CASSLLDRTNPNYGYTF. CDR3 DNA sequence: TGTGCCAGCAGCTTATTAGATCGGACAAATCCTAACTATGGCTACACCTTC.

The chain links TRBV27 to TRBJ2-5; tentatively, D is TRBD2 (7 bases). Trimming stripped 4 bases from V and 4 bases from J, with 19 bases between. The CDR3 loop spans 16 amino acids. Germline values: CDR1 MNHEY, CDR2 SMNVEV (reference sequence). The CDR3 bases are TGTGCCAGCAGTTCCGCGGGGGCAGAACGGCGAGAGACCCAGTACTTC. Protein sequence: CASSSAGAERRETQYF.

V is TRBV2 and J is TRBJ2-1; TRBD2 matches 11 bases. Germline V gene data show CDR1 as SNHLY and CDR2 as FYNNEI. CDR3 size: 15 residues. With 5 bases clipped from V and 9 bases from J, the junction kept 9 bases outside the gene matches. DNA of the CDR3: TGTGCCAGCAGTTTAGCGGGAGGGTCAAACAGTGAGCAGTTCTTC. Translated, it gives CASSLAGGSNSEQFF.

The J gene is TRBJ1-1, the V gene TRBV30; D unresolved. V gave up 4 bases and J gave up 2 bases, with 11 bases separating them. The length of the CDR3 is 13 residues. CDR1 and CDR2 (germline): GTSNPN, SVGIG (reference sequence). The CDR3 region has the DNA TGTGCCTGGATGAAGGGCCCCAACACTGAAGCTTTCTTT. It translates to CAWMKGPNTEAFF. The entire variable domain, with the rest obtained from reference TRBV30 and TRBJ1-1, is as follows: SQTIHQWPATLVQPVGSPLSLECTVEGTSNPNLYWYRQAAGRGLQLLFYSVGIGQISSEVPQNLSASRPQDRQFILSSKKLLLSDSGFYLCAWMKGPNTEAFFGQGTRLTVV.

The genes are TRBV2 and TRBJ1-6; weak D call: TRBD1 (5 bases). The CDR3 runs 17 residues. The V gene lost 7 bases and the J gene lost 9 bases, with 25 bases spanning the gap. The germline CDR1 and CDR2 sequences are SNHLY and FYNNEI. DNA of the CDR3: TGTGCCAGCAACCGAAAGATGGGGCAAGGCTCGTCTTCACCCCTCCACTTT. Its protein is CASNRKMGQGSSSPLHF. Supplemented by reference TRBV2 and TRBJ1-6, the full variable domain reads EPEVTQTPSHQVTQMGQEVILRCVPISNHLYFYWYRQILGQKVEFLVSFYNNEISEKSEIFDDQFSVERPDGSNFTLKIRSTKLEDSAMYFCASNRKMGQGSSSPLHFGNGTRLTVT.

This CDR3 is CASSPELRQGEKLFF. The CDR3 nucleotides read TGCGCCAGCAGCCCAGAACTTAGACAGGGTGAAAAACTGTTTTTT. V usage is TRBV5-1 and J usage is TRBJ1-4, with 7 bases aligning to TRBD1. The CDR3 extends over 15 amino acids. V dropped 4 bases and J dropped 7; count of bases not matched to a gene: 10. The V gene's germline CDR1 is SGHRS and CDR2 YFSETQ.

The chain employs TRBV6-4 and TRBJ2-3, with 7 bases matching TRBD2. This CDR3 contains 15 residues. The germline V gene encodes CDR1 MRHNA and CDR2 SNTAGT. Germline trimming cut 4 bases from V and 2 bases from J; bases unmatched to any gene: 6. The CDR3 region has the DNA TGTGCCAGCAGTGCAGGGCGGGGGTACACAGATACGCAGTATTTT. This translates into CASSAGRGYTDTQYF.

The V gene is TRBV7-9, the J gene TRBJ2-2; D not certain. Germline V gives CDR1 SEHNR, CDR2 FQNEAQ (reference sequence). V was clipped by 3 bases and J by 4 bases, with 12 bases between them. The CDR3 runs to 15 residues. The CDR3 loop is CASSFGNPSTGELFF. CDR3 DNA sequence: TGTGCCAGCAGCTTCGGCAACCCCAGCACCGGGGAGCTGTTTTTT.

The V call is TRBV6-1, the J call TRBJ2-7; TRBD1 aligns across 7 bases. The CDR3 covers 12 residues. Germline CDR1 is MNHNS and CDR2 is SASEGT. V was clipped by 8 bases and J by 5 bases; unmatched bases: 6. CDR3 in DNA: TGTGCCAGCGTCGGGACAGTCAACGAGCAGTACTTC. Translation gives CASVGTVNEQYF.

CDR3 region: CASKYGAGDTSSPLHF. The CDR3 nucleotides are TGTGCCAGCAAGTATGGGGCAGGCGACACCAGTTCACCCCTCCACTTT. The genes are TRBV25-1 and TRBJ1-6, with TRBD1 as a possible D gene (5 bases). This CDR3 contains 16 residues. In germline, CDR1 is MGHDK, CDR2 SYGVNS. The V end was cut by 7 bases, the J end by 9 bases, with 22 bases between.

The V gene is TRBV21-1, the J gene TRBJ2-1; TRBD2 was called by the table and not checked on the DNA. TRBV21-1 is labeled a pseudogene. There are 16 residues in the CDR3. The CDR3 protein is CASSPRNGRAFPEQFF. CDR3 DNA: TGTGCCAGCAGCCCAAGAAACGGGAGAGCATTTCCTGAGCAGTTCTTC.

Regarding this clone: This CDR3 is also generated by other DNA sequences in the sample. The rearrangement uses TRBV7-6 and TRBJ2-5; 8 positions match TRBD2. The germline V gene encodes CDR1 SGHVS and CDR2 FNYEAQ. There are 13 residues in the CDR3. The trim removed 5 bases at V and 5 bases at J, leaving 4 bases unmatched. The DNA for the CDR3 is TGTGCCAGCAGCCTACGGGGGGGCGAGACCCAGTACTTC. It codes for CASSLRGGETQYF. Combining the CDR3 with reference TRBV7-6 and TRBJ2-5 gives the whole variable domain GAGVSQSPRYKVTKRGQDVALRCDPISGHVSLYWYRQALGQGPEFLTYFNYEAQQDKSGLPNDRFSAERPEGSISTLTIQRTEQRDSAMYRCASSLRGGETQYFGPGTRLLVL.

This chain connects TRBV9 to TRBJ1-1, with D maybe TRBD1 (6 bases). This CDR3 has 16 amino acids. Germline values: CDR1 SGDLS, CDR2 YYNGEE. V was cut by 3 bases and J by 2 bases, with 17 bases left in between. The CDR3 DNA sequence: TGTGCCAGCAGCGCTGACACAGGGAGGGTAAACACTGAAGCTTTCTTT. Amino acids: CASSADTGRVNTEAFF.

The rearrangement joins TRBV7-6 to TRBJ2-2; D unclear. Trimming took 0 bases from V and 8 from J, leaving 7 bases between them. This CDR3 comprises 13 residues. The germline gives CDR1 SGHVS, CDR2 FNYEAQ. This CDR3 reads CASSLAHRGELFF. CDR3 nucleotide sequence: TGTGCCAGCAGCTTAGCGCACCGAGGGGAGCTGTTTTTT.

The V and J genes are TRBV18 and TRBJ2-5; D may be TRBD1 (6 bases). Trimming removed 2 bases at V and 0 bases at J, with 7 bases between. The CDR3 is made up of 14 amino acids. Germline lookup yields CDR1 KGHSH and CDR2 LQKENI. The CDR3 loop reads CASSPRGYQETQYF. The CDR3 nucleotides read TGTGCCAGCTCACCAAGGGGGTACCAAGAGACCCAGTACTTC.

The gene calls are TRBV10-1 and TRBJ2-5; 7 bases are shared with TRBD1. This CDR3 is built from 16 residues. The germline V gene has CDR1 WNHNN and CDR2 SYGVQD (reference sequence). J was trimmed by 4 bases and V by 0 bases; bases with no gene match: 8. The CDR3: CASSESRTGQRETQYF. The DNA of the CDR3 is TGCGCCAGCAGTGAGTCTCGGACAGGCCAGAGAGAGACCCAGTACTTC.

This clone came up once. The chain is built from TRBV6-4 and TRBJ1-4, with a possible D match to TRBD1 (5 bases). The germline V and J ends were trimmed by 9 bases and 0 bases, with 14 bases remaining between them. Germline lookup yields CDR1 MRHNA and CDR2 SNTAGT. The CDR3 runs to 15 residues. The CDR3 nucleotides read TGTGCCAGTAACCCCCGGGGGGCAACTAATGAAAAACTGTTTTTT. This gives the protein CASNPRGATNEKLFF.

This chain connects TRBV15 to TRBJ1-1; no firm D call. This CDR3 is 13 amino acids long. CDR1 LNHNV and CDR2 YYDKDF come from the germline V gene (reference sequence). V was cut by 6 bases and J by 0 bases, with 8 bases left in between. The CDR3 sequence is CATSGRVNTEAFF. DNA of the CDR3: TGTGCCACCAGTGGGAGGGTGAACACTGAAGCTTTCTTT.

The chain has TRBV30 and TRBJ2-1, with TRBD2 as a possible D gene (6 bases). Germline loops: CDR1 GTSNPN, CDR2 SVGIG (reference sequence). CDR3 length equals 13 residues. Trimming left V 4 bases short and J 4 bases short, with 11 bases between. The CDR3 reads CAWTRDLYNEQFF. The CDR3 coding sequence is TGTGCCTGGACCCGGGACTTATACAATGAGCAGTTCTTC.

The chain has TRBV6-6 and TRBJ1-1; possible D gene TRBD1, 5 bases. The CDR3 runs 16 residues. Germline V lookup: CDR1 MNHNY, CDR2 SVGAGI (reference sequence). The V and J ends lost 6 bases and 5 bases respectively, with 22 bases between them. The CDR3 protein is CASRTHQGGLGTEAFF. CDR3 nucleotides: TGTGCCAGCAGGACGCACCAGGGCGGTTTAGGAACTGAAGCTTTCTTT.

The chain uses TRBV19 and TRBJ2-3, with 7 bases that match TRBD2. Trimming took 2 bases from V and 0 from J; bases not matched to a gene: 8. The CDR3 runs to 17 residues. CDR1 is LNHDA, CDR2 SQIVND, per germline (reference sequence). CDR3 nucleotides: TGTGCCAGTAGTATAAGGGCGCTAGCGGCTAGCACAGATACGCAGTATTTT. As protein: CASSIRALAASTDTQYF.

The chain is built from TRBV10-1 and TRBJ2-3; D unclear. V lost 0 bases and J 2 bases, leaving 9 bases between the germline ends. There are 15 residues in the CDR3. The V gene's germline CDR1 is WNHNN and CDR2 SYGVQD (reference sequence). CDR3 sequence (DNA): TGCGCCAGCAGTGAGTCTGCCGCAGCCACAGATACGCAGTATTTT. This gives the protein CASSESAAATDTQYF.

About this clone itself: An end of the junction differs from the germline gene, which may be a read error. The V gene is TRBV7-3, the J gene TRBJ1-2; possibly TRBD1 for D (6 bases). The CDR3 runs to 15 residues. Germline lookup yields CDR1 SGHTA and CDR2 FQGTGA. The CDR3 reads CASRLTGTTLYGYTF. The CDR3 DNA is TGTGCCAGCAGGTTAACCGGGACAACTCTTTATGGCTACACCTTC. Full variable domain (missing parts from reference TRBV7-3 and TRBJ1-2): GAGVSQTPSNKVTEKGKYVELRCDPISGHTALYWYRQSLGQGPEFLIYFQGTGAADDSGLPNDRFFAVRPEGSVSTLKIQRTERGDSAVYLCASRLTGTTLYGYTFGSGTRLTVV.

The chain links TRBV6-1 to TRBJ2-2; TRBD2 aligns across 9 bases. Germline values: CDR1 MNHNS, CDR2 SASEGT. This CDR3 is built from 21 residues. Unmatched junction bases numbered 21, after V lost 2 bases and J lost 5 bases. CDR3 amino acids: CASSERPRGMAGGVSTGELFF. For the CDR3, the DNA is TGTGCCAGCAGTGAAAGGCCCCGGGGGATGGCGGGAGGGGTTTCGACCGGGGAGCTGTTTTTT.